These 20 T cell receptor beta chains originate from one sample sequenced in a study of blood T cell repertoires in COVID-19. Repertoires were generated with immunoSEQ multiplex PCR, while TCRdb's copy carries only in-frame clones and drops some. The top ten clones hold 15% to 18% of a sample with about 74,000 clones, around 78% of them seen once. What was sequenced was peripheral blood. All receptors come from a human donor in a cohort sampled during active COVID-19.

The chain joins TRBV27 to TRBJ1-2; no clear D. The CDR3 sequence is 16 residues long. With 8 bases removed from V and 7 bases from J, the gap between germline ends came to 26 bases. Germline CDR1 is MNHEY and CDR2 is SMNVEV (reference sequence). The DNA for the CDR3 is TGTGCCAGCGCCTACTTTCGGGAGGTTTTAGTCGGTGGCTACACCTTC. Translating gives CASAYFREVLVGGYTF.

CDR3 nucleotide sequence: TGTGCCACCAGTAATCAGGGGATCAATCAGCCCCAGCATTTT. Its translation: CATSNQGINQPQHF. The chain couples TRBV24-1 to TRBJ1-5, with TRBD1 as a possible D gene (6 bases). The CDR3 covers 14 residues. Germline CDR1 is KGHDR and CDR2 is SFDVKD. The V and J ends lost 6 bases and 3 bases respectively, with 11 bases between them.

J is TRBJ1-4 and V is TRBV18, with 7 nucleotides matching TRBD1. The CDR3 consists of 13 residues. The germline CDR1 and CDR2 sequences are KGHSH and LQKENI. The V and J ends lost 7 bases and 7 bases, in that order; junction bases with no gene match: 6. The CDR3 DNA reads TGTGCCAGCTTTCCAGGGGGTAGTGAAAAACTGTTTTTT. Translated, it gives CASFPGGSEKLFF.

A word on this clone: Additional DNA sequences in this sample encode the identical CDR3. This sequence joins TRBV7-2 and TRBJ2-7, with 9 bases aligning to TRBD1. CDR3 length: 14 amino acids. Per germline, CDR1 SGHTA and CDR2 FQGNSA. Trimming removed 5 bases from V and 4 bases from J; junction bases left unmatched: 6. CDR3 region: CASSPGTGSYEQYF. DNA of the CDR3: TGTGCCAGCAGCCCCGGGACAGGGTCGTACGAGCAGTACTTC. The whole variable domain, filled in from reference TRBV7-2 and TRBJ2-7, reads GAGVSQSPSNKVTEKGKDVELRCDPISGHTALYWYRQSLGQGLEFLIYFQGNSAPDKSGLPSDRFSAERTGGSVSTLTIQRTQQEDSAVYLCASSPGTGSYEQYFGPGTRLTVT.

V and J are TRBV3-1 (or the pseudogene TRBV3-2) and TRBJ2-3; TRBD1 might be the D (5 bases). Germline CDR1 LGHDT, CDR2 YNNKEL (reference sequence). The CDR3 covers 15 residues. The ends were cut back, 1 base at V and 2 bases at J, with 10 bases in the middle. This chain's CDR3 is CASSQVSRDTDTQYF. CDR3 nucleotides: TGTGCCAGCAGCCAAGTCTCCAGGGACACAGATACGCAGTATTTT.

This sequence joins TRBV19 and TRBJ1-6; 11 bases are a match to TRBD1. This CDR3 contains 17 residues. The J segment lost 5 bases and the V segment lost 8 bases, leaving 11 bases of the junction unmatched. Looked up from germline, CDR1 is LNHDA and CDR2 is SQIVND (reference sequence). The CDR3 loop is CASSLSGTGGDNSPLHF. The CDR3 region has the DNA TGTGCCAGTTCATTATCCGGGACAGGGGGGGATAATTCACCCCTCCACTTT.

The chain's CDR3 is CASSHKVAGGYNEQFF. The CDR3 nucleotides read TGCGCCAGCAGCCATAAGGTAGCGGGAGGCTACAATGAGCAGTTCTTC. V gene TRBV4-3 combines with J gene TRBJ2-1; 10 bases match TRBD2. The CDR3 runs 16 residues. The ends lost 3 bases at V and 3 bases at J; junction bases unmatched: 5. Germline V CDR1 and CDR2: LGHNA, YSLEER.

The chain recombines TRBV7-2 with TRBJ1-5; D uncertain. The germline V gene encodes CDR1 SGHTA and CDR2 FQGNSA. The CDR3 spans 12 residues. The V end was cut by 4 bases, the J end by 11 bases, with 12 bases between. The CDR3 DNA reads TGTGCCAGCAGCTCGACATTCGGGGCCCAGCATTTT. Its translation is CASSSTFGAQHF.

The chain uses TRBV13 and TRBJ1-2, with 8 positions matching TRBD1. V lost 4 bases and J lost 0; bases outside the gene matches: 10. The CDR3 sequence is 17 residues long. Per germline, CDR1 PRHDT and CDR2 FYEKMQ (reference sequence). The CDR3 DNA is TGTGCCAGCAGCTATACCGGGACAGGCCCATCTAACTATGGCTACACCTTC. This sequence encodes CASSYTGTGPSNYGYTF.

V usage is TRBV7-2 and J usage is TRBJ2-3; D gene unclear. V shed 1 base and J shed 2 bases, with 7 bases lying between them. Germline V lookup: CDR1 SGHTA, CDR2 FQGNSA. The CDR3 is made up of 14 amino acids. Written as DNA, the CDR3 is TGTGCCAGCAGCTTAGGACATTCCACAGATACGCAGTATTTT. Its protein product is CASSLGHSTDTQYF.

This chain connects TRBV10-2 to TRBJ1-2; the D is unclear. Per the germline V gene, CDR1 is WSHSY and CDR2 is SAAADI. The CDR3 extends over 14 amino acids. Trimming stripped 8 bases from V and 8 bases from J, with 21 bases between. CDR3 nucleotides: TGCGCCAGCTGTAGTACGGGGTCAATTGGAGGCTACACCTTC. It yields the protein CASCSTGSIGGYTF.

V and J are TRBV10-1 and TRBJ1-6; D remains ambiguous. Germline assignment: CDR1 WNHNN and CDR2 SYGVQD (reference sequence). The V end lost 2 bases, the J end lost 7 bases, and 15 bases lay between the germline ends. CDR3 length equals 16 residues. CDR3 region: CASSEGSDGLNSPLHF. The DNA for the CDR3 is TGCGCCAGCAGTGAGGGTAGCGATGGGCTGAATTCACCCCTCCACTTT.

This clone was observed a handful of times. The V gene is TRBV5-4, the J gene TRBJ2-7; weak D call: TRBD2 (7 bases). Germline CDR1 and CDR2: SGHNT and YYREEE (reference sequence). V shed 1 base and J shed 7 bases, with 15 bases lying between them. The CDR3 consists of 14 residues. CDR3 region: CASSLRGGTEEQYF. Written as DNA, the CDR3 is TGTGCCAGCAGCTTGAGGGGGGGGACGGAAGAGCAGTACTTC.

V and J are TRBV9 and TRBJ2-5, with a possible D match to TRBD2 (6 bases). Germline CDR1 reads SGDLS; CDR2 reads YYNGEE. The CDR3 has 12 residues. The V and J ends lost 4 bases and 3 bases respectively, with 7 bases between them. CDR3 in DNA: TGTGCCAGCAGCAGACTAGAAGAGACCCAGTACTTC. Amino acid sequence: CASSRLEETQYF.

The CDR3 DNA follows: TGTGCCAGCGGAGGATTCATGGGTCAGCCCCAGCATTTT. Translation: CASGGFMGQPQHF. The chain uses TRBV27 and TRBJ1-5; no clear D. The V gene's germline CDR1 is MNHEY and CDR2 SMNVEV (reference sequence). The V end was cut by 8 bases, the J end by 6 bases, with 14 bases between. The length of the CDR3 is 13 residues.

The gene calls are TRBV19 and TRBJ1-5; tentatively, D is TRBD1 (6 bases). V lost 3 bases and J 4 bases, leaving 19 bases between the germline ends. The CDR3 length is 17 residues. Per the germline V gene, CDR1 is LNHDA and CDR2 is SQIVND (reference sequence). In DNA form, the CDR3 reads TGTGCCAGTAGTATCGGGGCTGGGGGGGGCATTAATCAGCCCCAGCATTTT. As protein: CASSIGAGGGINQPQHF.

The CDR3 DNA sequence: TGCGCCAGCACCCTAGCGGGGAGGGGGGACCAAGAGACCCAGTACTTC. Protein sequence: CASTLAGRGDQETQYF. V is TRBV5-1 and J is TRBJ2-5, with TRBD2 matching over 9 bases. V trimming: 6 bases; J trimming: 0 bases; junction bases outside the gene matches: 9. Germline loops: CDR1 SGHRS, CDR2 YFSETQ. This CDR3 is built from 16 residues.

The rearrangement uses TRBV13 and TRBJ1-2, with a tentative D call TRBD1 (5 bases). Trimming removed 6 bases from V and 8 bases from J, with 22 bases in between. The germline V gene has CDR1 PRHDT and CDR2 FYEKMQ (reference sequence). This CDR3 is built from 15 residues. CDR3 DNA sequence: TGTGCCAGCAGTTCCCCGGGACTTACACCTGGGGGCTACACCTTC. This encodes CASSSPGLTPGGYTF.

J is TRBJ2-5 and V is TRBV7-9; 7 bases agree with TRBD2. The CDR3 extends over 17 amino acids. CDR1 is SEHNR and CDR2 is FQNEAQ in the germline V gene (reference sequence). V trimming: 4 bases; J trimming: 1 base; junction bases outside the gene matches: 12. CDR3 DNA sequence: TGTGCCAGCAGCTACCTCCTGGGGGGGGGTCGCCAAGAGACCCAGTACTTC. Its protein is CASSYLLGGGRQETQYF.

The V call is TRBV28, the J call TRBJ1-2; D is unclear. With 4 bases removed from V and 8 bases from J, the gap between germline ends came to 17 bases. Germline CDR1 MDHEN, CDR2 SYDVKM. CDR3 length: 14 residues. As DNA, the CDR3 is TGTGCCAGCAGTTCCTCTACTGCCGCAGGAGGCTACACCTTC. Translation: CASSSSTAAGGYTF.